This is a list of T cell receptor beta chains from one sample in a study of blood T cell repertoires in COVID-19. The assay was immunoSEQ multiplex PCR, and TCRdb's table has in-frame clones only and misses some. The data show about 270,000 clones, approximately 77% seen once. Material for sequencing was peripheral blood. All receptors come from a woman between 18 and 29 years old with acute or convalescent COVID-19. CDR3s include the opening cysteine and the closing phenylalanine or tryptophan. A D gene is named only where the DNA matches it firmly. Only part of the rows carry a size: once, few, many, or a class if the clone is expanded.

>TRBV7-9|-|TRBJ2-7|-
TGTGCCAGCAGCCCCGCGGCCCGAACCTACGAGCAGTACTTC
CASSPAARTYEQYF
>TRBV5-1|-|TRBJ1-2|-
TGCGCCAGCAGCCCCGGGACATTCTATGGCTACACCTTC
CASSPGTFYGYTF
>TRBV19|TRBD1|TRBJ1-1|-
TGTGCCAGTAGTGCCGACAGGGTTAACACTGAAGCTTTCTTT
CASSADRVNTEAFF
>TRBV5-1|TRBD1|TRBJ1-2|-
TGCGCCAGCAGCCGGGATACAGGGGACGGCTATGGCTACACCTTC
CASSRDTGDGYGYTF
>TRBV7-9|-|TRBJ2-1|-
TGTGCCAGCAGCTTAACCAGGGGCCATGTCCTTATTGATGAGCAGTTCTTC
CASSLTRGHVLIDEQFF
>TRBV18|-|TRBJ2-1|-
TGTGCCAGCTTGGACTGGCGGAGCTACAATGAGCAGTTCTTC
CASLDWRSYNEQFF
>TRBV9|TRBD2|TRBJ2-5|-
TGTGCCAGCAGCGTAAAAATTTTGTCTAACCCTTTAAAACAACTAGCGGTACAAGAGACCCAGTACTTC
CASSVKILSNPLKQLAVQETQYF
>TRBV28|-|TRBJ1-2|-
TGTGCCAGCAGTTTAATTGTAGGGGGTTACTATGGCTACACCTTC
CASSLIVGGYYGYTF
>TRBV13|TRBD2|TRBJ2-1|-
TGTGCCAGCCGCGCGCAGTCCGGGACTAGCGGGGCTTTTTACAATGAGCAGTTCTTC
CASRAQSGTSGAFYNEQFF
>TRBV5-4|TRBD1|TRBJ1-2|few
TGTGCCAGCAGCCCCGGGACAGGGCTTCTCTTCGGCTACACCTTC
CASSPGTGLLFGYTF
>TRBV25-1|TRBD2|TRBJ2-3|-
TGTGCCAGCAGTGCGACCGGGACTACAACTAATACAGATACGCAGTATTTT
CASSATGTTTNTDTQYF
>TRBV7-8|TRBD1|TRBJ2-3|once
TGTGCCAGCAGCTTTCTGAGGGACAGGGAAGATACGCAGTATTTT
CASSFLRDREDTQYF
>TRBV10-3|TRBD2|TRBJ2-3|-
TGTGCCAGCCTCGGACTAGCGGGAGAGGGGAGCACAGATACGCAGTATTTT
CASLGLAGEGSTDTQYF
>TRBV27|-|TRBJ2-7|-
TGTGCCAGCAGTTTAGCATCTACCGACTACGAGCAGTACTTC
CASSLASTDYEQYF
>TRBV28|-|TRBJ1-5|-
TGTGCCAGCAGTTTACCGTCCCGTCAGCCCCAGCATTTT
CASSLPSRQPQHF
>TRBV15|TRBD1|TRBJ2-7|-
TGTGCCACCAGCGCTAAAAGGGGCGGGACAGGGTTATACGAGCAGTACTTC
CATSAKRGGTGLYEQYF
>TRBV5-1|-|TRBJ1-5|-
TGCGCCAGCAGCTTAGGCCTTACAGAAAATCAGCCCCAGCATTTT
CASSLGLTENQPQHF
>TRBV12-3/TRBV12-4|-|TRBJ2-5|once
TGTGCCAGCAGTTTGAGGGAGACCCAGTACTTC
CASSLRETQYF
>TRBV30|TRBD1|TRBJ1-2|-
TGTGCCTGGAGTTCGACAGGGGGCACCTATGGCTACACCTTC
CAWSSTGGTYGYTF
>TRBV7-2|-|TRBJ2-7|-
TGTGCCAGCAGCCACGGGACATCACGGGAGCAGTACTTC
CASSHGTSREQYF
>TRBV7-9|-|TRBJ1-5|-
TGTGCCAGCAGCTTATCCGGGGGGCGAAGCAATCAGCCCCAGCATTTT
CASSLSGGRSNQPQHF
>TRBV27|-|TRBJ1-4|-
TGTGCCAGCAGTCCACATCAATCCGAAAAACTGTTTTTT
CASSPHQSEKLFF
>TRBV19|-|TRBJ2-1|few
TGTGCCAGTAGTATAGGAGGCGACTACAATGAGCAGTTCTTC
CASSIGGDYNEQFF
>TRBV28|TRBD1|TRBJ1-5|once
TGTGCCAGCAGTACCGGACAGGGACTTCAGCCCCAGCATTTT
CASSTGQGLQPQHF
>TRBV11-3|TRBD2|TRBJ2-1|-
TGTGCCAGCAGCTTTACTAGCGGGAGCCATGAGCAGTTCTTC
CASSFTSGSHEQFF
>TRBV29-1|TRBD1|TRBJ1-2|-
TGCAGCGTTACCGGGACAGGGAACTATGGCTACACCTTC
CSVTGTGNYGYTF
>TRBV2|TRBD1|TRBJ1-5|-
TGTGCCAGCAACAGGGGGCAAGAGAGCAATCAGCCCCAGCATTTT
CASNRGQESNQPQHF
>TRBV10-3|TRBD2|TRBJ2-1|-
TGTGCCATCAGCCCCGGGACTACCAACGATGAGCAGTTCTTC
CAISPGTTNDEQFF
>TRBV19|-|TRBJ1-6|-
TGTGCCAGTAGTCCGTCTAATTCACCCCTCCACTTT
CASSPSNSPLHF
>TRBV28|-|TRBJ2-7|-
TGTGCCAGCAGCAATATAGTGGGACACCACGAGCAGTACTTC
CASSNIVGHHEQYF
>TRBV18|-|TRBJ2-2|-
TGTGCCAGCTCGGCGGGACCCCCCAACACCGGGGAGCTGTTTTTT
CASSAGPPNTGELFF
>TRBV18|TRBD1|TRBJ2-7|once
TGTGCCAGCTCACCACCGGGACAGGGGGTCTCCTACGAGCAGTACTTC
CASSPPGQGVSYEQYF
>TRBV6-6|-|TRBJ2-5|-
TGTGCCACGGCGGACTTCCTCCAAGAGACCCAGTACTTC
CATADFLQETQYF
>TRBV13|TRBD2|TRBJ2-1|-
TGTGCCAGCAGCCGCACCGGGACTAGGTTCTTC
CASSRTGTRFF
>TRBV5-5|-|TRBJ1-1|-
TGTGCCAGCAGCTTGGCCTCCTGGGGGCGACCCCACACTGAAGCTTTCTTT
CASSLASWGRPHTEAFF
>TRBV7-9|TRBD2|TRBJ2-3|-
TGTGCCAGCAGCTTAGGGCTAGCGGCAGATACGCAGTATTTT
CASSLGLAADTQYF
>TRBV4-3|TRBD1|TRBJ1-2|-
TGCGCCAGCAGCCAAGTGGGGACAGATTCTAACTATGGCTACACCTTC
CASSQVGTDSNYGYTF
>TRBV7-9|-|TRBJ2-7|-
TGTGCCAGCAGCCCTCCCAGCGGCTACGAGCAGTACTTC
CASSPPSGYEQYF
>TRBV14|-|TRBJ2-3|-
TGTGCCAGCAGCCAAGCTATTAGGACAGTGAGCACAGATACGCAGTATTTT
CASSQAIRTVSTDTQYF
>TRBV19|-|TRBJ2-3|few
TGTGCCAGTAAGGAGATTTACACTAGCACAGATACGCAGTATTTT
CASKEIYTSTDTQYF
>TRBV10-2|-|TRBJ2-1|once
TGCGCCAGCAGTGTCACCCGGGACAATCAAGGAAATGAGCAGTTCTTC
CASSVTRDNQGNEQFF
>TRBV3-1/TRBV3-2|-|TRBJ1-3|-
TGTGCCAGCAGCCCGTATCAGGGTTCTGGAAACACCATATATTTT
CASSPYQGSGNTIYF
>TRBV27|-|TRBJ2-7|-
TGTGCCAGCAGTCTAGCCCCAGTCGCGTCCTACGAGCAGTACTTC
CASSLAPVASYEQYF
>TRBV15|-|TRBJ2-1|few
TGTGCCACCAGCAGAATTACTAGTAACAAGTTCTTC
CATSRITSNKFF
>TRBV15|TRBD2|TRBJ2-1|few
TGTGCCACCAGCACAGCGGGAGGGAGGGATGAGCAGTTCTTC
CATSTAGGRDEQFF
>TRBV7-2|TRBD2|TRBJ2-1|-
TGTGCCAGCAGCTTAGTGGTCCTAGCGGGCAATGAGCAGTTCTTC
CASSLVVLAGNEQFF
>TRBV7-8|TRBD1|TRBJ2-7|-
TGTGCCAGCAGCTTGGGGACAGGGCCCTACGAGCAGTACTTC
CASSLGTGPYEQYF
>TRBV5-6|TRBD1|TRBJ1-2|-
TGTGCCAGCAGGACGACAGGGAACTATGGCTACACCTTC
CASRTTGNYGYTF
>TRBV25-1|-|TRBJ1-4|-
TGTGCCAGCAGTGAATATTTTAGGGGTCCTAATGAAAAACTGTTTTTT
CASSEYFRGPNEKLFF
>TRBV3-1/TRBV3-2|-|TRBJ2-1|-
TGTGCCAGCAGCCAAGGGGGCGCCTACAATGAGCAGTTCTTC
CASSQGGAYNEQFF